This TCR beta chain was found in a study of blood T cell repertoires in COVID-19. Losses at the gene ends were 4 bases for V and 5 bases for J; bases not matched to a gene: 15. Germline loops: CDR1 MDHEN, CDR2 SYDVKM. This CDR3 region has 17 residues. Assay used: immunoSEQ multiplex PCR; TCRdb lists only in-frame clones, some missing. The data contain 35,000 to 40,000 clones, roughly nine tenths of them singletons. Sequences were obtained from peripheral blood. V and J are TRBV28 and TRBJ2-5; TRBD1 matches 8 bases. This clonotype originated in a man aged 60 to 75 with COVID-19, enrolled during active disease. Here the CDR3 DNA reads TGTGCCAGCAGTTCTATCCCGGACAGGGCGCTAAGGGAGACCCAGTACTTC. Its protein product is CASSSIPDRALRETQYF.